These 18 T cell receptor beta chains originate from one sample sequenced in a study of blood T cell repertoires in COVID-19. The assay was immunoSEQ multiplex PCR, and TCRdb's table has in-frame clones only and misses some. The sample has a few hundred thousand clones; roughly 90% are singletons. The sequencing input was peripheral blood. The receptors were sampled from a man aged 18 to 30 who had recovered from COVID-19.

The rearrangement uses TRBV6-6 and TRBJ2-3; D is perhaps TRBD2 (5 bases). The V gene lost 9 bases and the J gene lost 6 bases, with 13 bases spanning the gap. CDR3 size: 12 residues. Per the germline V gene, CDR1 is MNHNY and CDR2 is SVGAGI (reference sequence). Written as DNA, the CDR3 is TGTGCCAGTACCGCCGGGGTGGATACGCAGTATTTT. The encoded protein is CASTAGVDTQYF.

This chain links TRBV2 with TRBJ2-7; 10 bases line up with TRBD2. Trimming took 7 bases from V and 6 from J; bases not matched to a gene: 12. Germline CDR1 SNHLY, CDR2 FYNNEI. The CDR3 is 15 amino acids. The CDR3 sequence is CASTRLASGSSEQYF. DNA of the CDR3: TGTGCCAGCACTCGACTGGCTAGCGGGAGTTCCGAGCAGTACTTC.

V gene TRBV10-1 combines with J gene TRBJ2-3; 8 bases align to TRBD1. With 6 bases clipped from V and 2 bases from J, the junction kept 10 bases outside the gene matches. CDR1 and CDR2 from the germline V gene are WNHNN and SYGVQD (reference sequence). CDR3 size: 16 residues. The CDR3 loop is CASSQIAGQVTDTQYF. The CDR3 nucleotides are TGCGCCAGCAGCCAGATCGCGGGACAGGTCACAGATACGCAGTATTTT.

This chain uses TRBV19 with TRBJ2-1; 7 bases are a match to TRBD1. The CDR3 runs 16 residues. The V gene end was trimmed by 6 bases and the J gene end by 2 bases; junction bases not matched to a gene: 10. The germline V gene has CDR1 LNHDA and CDR2 SQIVND (reference sequence). The CDR3 here is CASRPKQGSTYNEQFF. In DNA form, the CDR3 reads TGTGCCAGTAGACCGAAACAGGGGAGTACCTACAATGAGCAGTTCTTC.

The chain joins TRBV6-5 to TRBJ1-1; tentatively, D is TRBD1 (6 bases). V was shortened by 9 bases and J by 4 bases, with 12 bases between the two germline ends. The CDR3 spans 12 residues. Germline CDR1 reads MNHEY; CDR2 reads SVGAGI. The CDR3 DNA is TGTGCCAGAAGCAGGGGTTGCACTGAAGCTTTCTTT. Amino acids: CARSRGCTEAFF.

The gene calls are TRBV2 and TRBJ2-1; the D gene is possibly TRBD2 (6 bases). Germline-derived CDR1 and CDR2 are SNHLY and FYNNEI. This CDR3 spans 12 amino acids. V was trimmed by 5 bases and J by 10 bases, leaving 12 bases between them. CDR3 sequence (DNA): TGTGCCAGCAGTCCGGACTACTCCGAGCAGTTCTTC. It translates to CASSPDYSEQFF.

CDR3 sequence: CASSQSVVGGATEAFF. The DNA of the CDR3 is TGTGCCAGCAGCCAATCCGTTGTTGGGGGGGCCACTGAAGCTTTCTTT. The chain uses TRBV16 and TRBJ1-1; D might be TRBD1 (6 bases). Trimming removed 0 bases from V and 4 bases from J, with 15 bases in between. The CDR3 has 16 amino acids. From germline, CDR1 is KGHSY and CDR2 FQNENV.

The J gene is TRBJ2-3, the V gene TRBV27; no definite D call. This CDR3 comprises 13 residues. The ends were cut back, 3 bases at V and 0 bases at J, with 4 bases in the middle. Germline CDR1 MNHEY, CDR2 SMNVEV (reference sequence). In nucleotides, the CDR3 is TGTGCCAGCAGTTTCTCTAGCACAGATACGCAGTATTTT. It specifies CASSFSSTDTQYF.

This clone was observed a single time. V and J are TRBV5-6 and TRBJ2-5; TRBD2 aligns across 7 bases. Germline-derived CDR1 and CDR2 are SGHDT and YYEEEE. CDR3 length: 14 amino acids. Trimming removed 2 bases from V and 1 base from J; junction bases left unmatched: 2. CDR3 coding DNA: TGTGCCAGCAGCTTAGAGCGGGGCCAAGAGACCCAGTACTTC. Protein sequence: CASSLERGQETQYF.

This chain joins TRBV19 and TRBJ2-3; D remains unclear. CDR1 and CDR2 from the germline V gene are LNHDA and SQIVND (reference sequence). With 3 bases removed from V and 0 bases from J, the gap between germline ends came to 7 bases. The CDR3 sequence is 14 residues long. CDR3 in amino acids: CASSMGYSTDTQYF. CDR3 sequence (DNA): TGTGCCAGTAGTATGGGCTATAGCACAGATACGCAGTATTTT.

The chain links TRBV14 to TRBJ1-1; no reliable D call. V gave up 1 base and J gave up 1 base, with 13 bases separating them. Germline-derived CDR1 and CDR2 are SGHDN and FVKESK. There are 16 residues in the CDR3. CDR3 protein: CASSQGAQTKNTEAFF. The CDR3 DNA is TGTGCCAGCAGCCAAGGAGCGCAGACCAAGAACACTGAAGCTTTCTTT.

This clone was seen just once. The chain joins TRBV11-2 to TRBJ2-1; weak D call: TRBD1 (6 bases). The CDR3 is made up of 15 amino acids. Trimming cost V 4 bases and J 4 bases, with 14 bases left between them. Per germline, CDR1 SGHAT and CDR2 FQNNGV. The CDR3: CASSSGQSYYNEQFF. The CDR3, as DNA: TGTGCCAGCAGCTCCGGACAGTCGTATTACAATGAGCAGTTCTTC.

The genes are TRBV24-1 and TRBJ1-3; D is perhaps TRBD1 (6 bases). V was trimmed by 3 bases and J by 2 bases, leaving 10 bases between them. The CDR3 spans 15 residues. Germline values: CDR1 KGHDR, CDR2 SFDVKD. CDR3 sequence reads: CATSDLTGAGNTIYF. As DNA, the CDR3 is TGTGCCACCAGTGATCTGACAGGTGCTGGAAACACCATATATTTT.

The CDR3: CASGRVNSPLHF. DNA of the CDR3: TGTGCCAGCGGCAGGGTCAATTCACCCCTCCACTTT. V usage is TRBV6-6 and J usage is TRBJ1-6, with D maybe TRBD1 (5 bases). V was pared by 8 bases and J by 7 bases, with 9 bases between. The germline gives CDR1 MNHNY, CDR2 SVGAGI (reference sequence). The CDR3 consists of 12 residues.

This sequence joins TRBV20-1 and TRBJ2-1; D unclear. The CDR3 consists of 11 residues. Germline V gene lookup returns CDR1 DFQATT and CDR2 SNEGSKA (reference sequence). V was cut by 1 base and J by 8 bases, with 6 bases left in between. DNA of the CDR3: TGCAGTGCTAGAGGTATTTATGAGCAGTTCTTC. It encodes CSARGIYEQFF.

The rearrangement links TRBV6-6 to TRBJ2-7; 8 bases are a match to TRBD1. The CDR3 consists of 14 residues. J gave up 4 bases and V 2 bases, and 4 bases lay outside the gene matches. Germline assignment: CDR1 MNHNY and CDR2 SVGAGI (reference sequence). This CDR3 is CASSYGTGTYEQYF. The CDR3 nucleotides are TGTGCCAGCAGTTACGGGACAGGAACATACGAGCAGTACTTC.

This chain joins TRBV19 and TRBJ1-1; D unresolved. Germline V lookup: CDR1 LNHDA, CDR2 SQIVND (reference sequence). The CDR3 runs to 15 residues. V shed 5 bases and J shed 0 bases, with 13 bases lying between them. The chain's CDR3 is CASSRGELLNTEAFF. The CDR3 DNA is TGTGCCAGTAGTCGGGGAGAGCTCCTGAACACTGAAGCTTTCTTT.

V usage is TRBV7-9 and J usage is TRBJ1-1; TRBD1 aligns across 8 bases. With 5 bases clipped from V and 3 bases from J, the junction kept 14 bases outside the gene matches. Germline loops: CDR1 SEHNR, CDR2 FQNEAQ (reference sequence). The CDR3 consists of 17 residues. The CDR3 loop is CASSTLDRGWKDTEAFF. CDR3 nucleotides: TGTGCCAGCAGCACACTCGACAGGGGCTGGAAGGACACTGAAGCTTTCTTT.